This TCR beta chain was captured by sequencing in a study of CD8 T cell repertoires and HIV-1 epitope variants. Findings and limits, study-wide: The TAALDMSHF plasma variant had no responses, unlike KF9 (roughly 5 clonotypes) and HW9 (one). Most of the nine antigen-specific clonotypes appeared cross-reactive to autologous or escape variants.

Trimming removed 4 bases from V and 0 bases from J, with 14 bases in between. In germline, CDR1 is SGHRS, CDR2 YFSETQ. CDR3 length: 15 amino acids. Survey-depth immunoSEQ sequencing covered TCR beta CDR3 regions. Only in-frame clones appear in the TCRdb table, and some are missing; sequencing was by immunoSEQ multiplex PCR. The sample contains approximately 90,000 clones, around 75% of which appear only once. Note on this clone: Its antigen is not identified.

The chain joins TRBV5-1 to TRBJ2-7; D possibly matches TRBD1 or TRBD2 (6 bases each). The sequence was obtained from a male donor with HIV. The source material was uncultured baseline CD8+ T cells from peripheral blood mononuclear cells (PBMCs). The CDR3 protein is CASSRGGIYSYEQYF. In nucleotides, the CDR3 is TGCGCCAGCAGCCGAGGGGGGATATACTCCTACGAGCAGTACTTC.